This record concerns one T cell receptor beta chain sequence. Antigen: not known. The CDR3 runs 15 residues. V was shortened by 2 bases and J by 2 bases, with 11 bases between the two germline ends. Germline V gene lookup returns CDR1 SGHDT and CDR2 YYEEEE. This record belongs to a study of cytomegalovirus exposure and HLA in healthy donors. Points from the study as a whole: Across donors, most TCRs were seen rarely, yet some public ones were widespread.

Here immunoSEQ multiplex PCR was the method, and the copy in TCRdb shows in-frame clones only, minus some. Of under 250,000 clones in the sample, 83% were seen once. V gene TRBV5-6 combines with J gene TRBJ1-3, with D unclear. This receptor was taken from a woman younger than 35 in good health and CMV-seronegative. Sample: PBMCs. The CDR3 reads CASSFRIIPGNTIYF. CDR3 sequence (DNA): TGTGCCAGCAGCTTTAGGATTATCCCTGGAAACACCATATATTTT.